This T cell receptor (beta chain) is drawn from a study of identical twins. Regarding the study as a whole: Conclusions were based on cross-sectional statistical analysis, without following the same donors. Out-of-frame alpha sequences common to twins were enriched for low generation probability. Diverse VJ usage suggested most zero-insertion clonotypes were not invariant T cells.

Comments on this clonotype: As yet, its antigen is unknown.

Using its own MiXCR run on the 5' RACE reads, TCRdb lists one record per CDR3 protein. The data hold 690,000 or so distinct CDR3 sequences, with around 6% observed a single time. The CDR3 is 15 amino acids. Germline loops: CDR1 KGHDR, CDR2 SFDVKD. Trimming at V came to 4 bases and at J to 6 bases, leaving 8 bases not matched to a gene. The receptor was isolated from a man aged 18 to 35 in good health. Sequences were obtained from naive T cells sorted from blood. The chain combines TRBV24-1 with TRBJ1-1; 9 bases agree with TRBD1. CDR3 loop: CATSDTGTGRAEAFF. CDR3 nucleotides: TGTGCCACCAGTGACACCGGGACAGGGCGGGCTGAAGCTTTCTTT.